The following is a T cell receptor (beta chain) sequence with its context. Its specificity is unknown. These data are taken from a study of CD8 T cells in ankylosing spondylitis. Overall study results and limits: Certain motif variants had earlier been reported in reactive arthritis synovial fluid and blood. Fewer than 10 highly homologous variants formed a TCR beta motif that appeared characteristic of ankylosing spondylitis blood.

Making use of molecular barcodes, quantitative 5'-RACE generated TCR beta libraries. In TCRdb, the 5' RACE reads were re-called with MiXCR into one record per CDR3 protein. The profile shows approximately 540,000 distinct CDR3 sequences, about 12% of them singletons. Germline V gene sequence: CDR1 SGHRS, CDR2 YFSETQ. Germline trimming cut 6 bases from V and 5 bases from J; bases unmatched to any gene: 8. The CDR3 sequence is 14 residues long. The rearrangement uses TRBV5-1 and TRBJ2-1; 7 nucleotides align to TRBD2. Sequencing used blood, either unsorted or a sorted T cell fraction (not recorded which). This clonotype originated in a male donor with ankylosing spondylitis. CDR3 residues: CASTLRLANNEQFF. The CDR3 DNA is TGCGCCAGCACTTTAAGACTAGCAAACAATGAGCAGTTCTTC.